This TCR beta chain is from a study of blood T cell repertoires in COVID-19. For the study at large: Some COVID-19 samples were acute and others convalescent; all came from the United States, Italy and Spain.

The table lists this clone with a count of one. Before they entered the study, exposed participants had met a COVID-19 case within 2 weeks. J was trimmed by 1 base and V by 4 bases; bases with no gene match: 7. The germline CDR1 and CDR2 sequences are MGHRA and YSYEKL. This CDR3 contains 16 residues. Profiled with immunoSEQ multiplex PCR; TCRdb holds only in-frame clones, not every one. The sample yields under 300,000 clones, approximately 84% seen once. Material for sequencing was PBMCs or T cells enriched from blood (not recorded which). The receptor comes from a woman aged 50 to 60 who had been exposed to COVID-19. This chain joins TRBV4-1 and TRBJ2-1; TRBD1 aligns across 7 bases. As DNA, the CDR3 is TGCGCCAGCAGCCGCCGCCGGGACAGATCCTACAATGAGCAGTTCTTC. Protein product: CASSRRRDRSYNEQFF.